This TCR beta chain was documented in a study of identical twins. The study, taken as a whole, reports: While abundant cord blood beta clonotypes carried fewer insertions, memory repertoires showed no such pattern. Alpha sequences out of frame and shared by twins had excess low generation probability.

The cDNA had a unique molecular identifier and a template-switch universal primer site. TCRdb independently ran MiXCR on the 5' RACE reads; one entry per CDR3 protein. The sample has 500,000 to 550,000 distinct CDR3 sequences; about a fifth are singletons. This clonotype was detected only a few times. Its target is not known. With no exceptions, donors were healthy Caucasians. These data also featured in a second study, about yellow fever vaccine responses in identical twins.

The sequence was collected from a woman between 18 and 30 years old in good health. Sequencing input: CD4+ T cells sorted from blood.

CDR3 region: CASSPRQGTEQYF. In DNA, the CDR3 is TGTGCCAGCAGTCCAAGACAGGGTACAGAGCAGTACTTC. The chain has TRBV28 and TRBJ2-7, with 7 bases lining up with TRBD1. There are 13 residues in the CDR3. The junction had 8 bases not matched to a gene; V was cut back by 5 bases and J by 7 bases. The germline CDR1 and CDR2 sequences are MDHEN and SYDVKM.